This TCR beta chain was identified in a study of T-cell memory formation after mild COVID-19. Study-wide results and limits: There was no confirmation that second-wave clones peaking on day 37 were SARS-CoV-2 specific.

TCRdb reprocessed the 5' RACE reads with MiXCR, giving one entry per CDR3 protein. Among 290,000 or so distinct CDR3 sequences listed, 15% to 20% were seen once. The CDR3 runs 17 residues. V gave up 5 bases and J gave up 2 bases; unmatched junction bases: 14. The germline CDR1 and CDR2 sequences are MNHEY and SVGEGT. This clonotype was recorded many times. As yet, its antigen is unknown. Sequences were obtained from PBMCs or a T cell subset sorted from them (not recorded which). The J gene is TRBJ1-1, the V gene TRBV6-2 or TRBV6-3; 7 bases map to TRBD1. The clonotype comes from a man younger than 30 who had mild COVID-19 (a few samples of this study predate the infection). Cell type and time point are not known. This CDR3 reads CASSIRPQGSINTEAFF. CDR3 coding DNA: TGTGCCAGCAGTATCCGACCACAGGGGTCTATTAACACTGAAGCTTTCTTT.